This TCR beta chain was obtained from a study of T cell repertoires in Merkel cell carcinoma (dated by TCRdb to between 2018 and 2021). Study-wide context: Patients who had received intralesional immunotherapy or systemic immune checkpoint blockade ahead of the biopsy were left out. A diagnosis of MCPyV-positive Merkel cell carcinoma and successful in vitro expansion of tumor-infiltrating lymphocytes were required for inclusion. The MCPyV-specific clonotypes were initially defined from expanded tumor-infiltrating lymphocytes through tetramer sorting, cloning and paired TCR sequencing. Findings and caveats that apply to the study as a whole: Normal tissue biopsies were not studied.

The immunoSEQ assay was used both to sequence TRB CDR3 from tumor genomic DNA and to process the resulting data. In its TCRdb copy, this immuneACCESS table keeps in-frame sequences only and misses some clones. Where compared with another copy, unresolved V genes explain less than half of these, and the others have no known cause. This sample has 13,000 to 15,000 clones in its table, and around four fifths of those were observed once. The top ten clones comprise 15% to 20% of the sample. The germline V gene encodes CDR1 MNHEY and CDR2 SVGAGI. The CDR3 holds 16 amino acids from the cysteine to the phenylalanine. Solely the CDR3 DNA is kept, with 48 bases framed from the first base. V loses 2 bases of germline sequence and J loses 0 bases, and the interval between the two ends is 8 bases. Biopsy-confirmed MCPyV-positive Merkel cell carcinoma was present in the study subjects, and positive serum antibodies to T-antigen were found in every subject. More than five adjacent 10-micron frozen tumor sections were used for genomic DNA extraction without cell sorting or culture. Optimal cutting temperature compound was used to freeze tumor biopsy tissue measuring roughly 5 x 5 x 5 mm. The presence of abundant Merkel cell carcinoma and infiltrating cells in the frozen biopsy was confirmed on hematoxylin and eosin scout sections.

This clone is a singleton in its sample. No cognate antigen has been identified for it. No quality values exist for individual bases; no much larger clone is one base distant. The sequencing sample was made of tumor tissue. This TCR was sampled from an adult with Merkel cell carcinoma. In this chain, TRBV6-5 is recombined with TRBJ2-6; a confident D gene designation cannot be given. The DNA sequence reads TGTGCCAGCAGTTACGGACGGTACTCTGGGGCCAACGTCCTGACTTTC. This gives the protein CASSYGRYSGANVLTF.